The present TCR beta chain was sequenced within a study of blood T cells in healthy people across ages. Study as a whole: Per two T cells, about one barcoded beta molecule was captured through template switching.

Next came a second PCR, run for about 7 to 12 cycles, which used a sample-barcoded 5' primer along with a J-beta primer mix. Via MiXCR, TCRdb re-called the 5' RACE reads, giving one row per CDR3 protein. The data show 800,000 to 950,000 distinct CDR3 sequences, under 35% seen once. Donors each provided 7.5 to 10 milliliters of peripheral blood. The CDR3 runs to 15 residues. The germline CDR1 and CDR2 sequences are SGHAT and FQNNGV. In the case of this clonotype: The germline gene is not matched at one end of the junction; a read error may be the cause.

The same data also contributed to another study, on T cells of mothers and their children. That work states: A few healthy Caucasian mothers gave samples, and so did their six children.

The TCR sequence derives from a woman in her forties in good health. V gene TRBV11-2 combines with J gene TRBJ2-1; maybe TRBD1 (6 bases). The sequenced material came from blood. CDR3 DNA: TGTGCCAGCAGTTTAGAGGGGGTCCTCTTCAATGAGCAGTTCTTC. This codes for CASSLEGVLFNEQFF.